One and the same sample provided the 20 T cell receptor beta chains below, sequenced in a study of cytomegalovirus exposure and HLA in healthy donors. The PCR contained 60 Vbeta and 13 Jbeta primers. Assay: immunoSEQ multiplex PCR; the TCRdb copy retains only in-frame clones and omits some. In the table there are approximately 81,000 clones, roughly 72% of which are singletons. Input material: PBMCs. These TCRs come from a woman aged 45-59 years in good health and CMV-seropositive.

This clone was observed a few times. The rearrangement links TRBV27 to TRBJ2-7; perhaps TRBD2 as D (5 bases). V dropped 6 bases and J dropped 1 base, with 19 bases sitting between them. Germline lookup yields CDR1 MNHEY and CDR2 SMNVEV (reference sequence). CDR3 length equals 16 residues. The CDR3 bases are TGTGCCAGCAGCCGCGGGCCGACTCGTTTTTCCTACGAGCAGTACTTC. This codes for CASSRGPTRFSYEQYF.

About this clone itself: The same CDR3 can be traced to other DNA sequences in this sample. The chain uses TRBV5-1 and TRBJ1-1, with D uncertain. Trimming shortened V by 1 base and J by 1 base, and 8 bases separated the two germline ends. The CDR3 runs to 14 residues. In germline, CDR1 is SGHRS, CDR2 YFSETQ. In DNA form, the CDR3 reads TGCGCCAGCAGCTTGAACGCGGAGAACACTGAAGCTTTCTTT. Translated, it gives CASSLNAENTEAFF.

There are a few counts of this clone. The chain couples TRBV25-1 to TRBJ1-3, with D tentatively TRBD1 (5 bases). This CDR3 contains 17 residues. Looked up from germline, CDR1 is MGHDK and CDR2 is SYGVNS. Trimming took 2 bases from V and 2 from J, leaving 16 bases between them. The CDR3, as DNA: TGTGCCAGCAGTGAACGCGAGGCAGGGTACCCTGGAAACACCATATATTTT. Its protein product is CASSEREAGYPGNTIYF.

This clone was seen a handful of times. The chain has TRBV4-1 and TRBJ2-1, with TRBD2 matching 11 bases. V lost 5 bases and J lost 3; bases outside the gene matches: 3. CDR1 and CDR2 (germline): MGHRA, YSYEKL. The CDR3 has 15 amino acids. As DNA, the CDR3 is TGCGCCAGCAGCACGACTAGCGGGAACTACAATGAGCAGTTCTTC. It encodes CASSTTSGNYNEQFF.

This clone has a handful of counts. The chain has TRBV28 and TRBJ1-1; unclear D gene. V was cut by 6 bases and J by 5 bases, with 13 bases left in between. Germline CDR1 MDHEN, CDR2 SYDVKM. The CDR3 loop spans 13 amino acids. DNA of the CDR3: TGTGCCAGCAGCCCGCCAGGCCCGACTGAAGCTTTCTTT. Encoded protein: CASSPPGPTEAFF.

V gene TRBV23-1 combines with J gene TRBJ2-3, with 8 positions matching TRBD2. TRBV23-1 qualifies as an ORF whose function is uncertain. V shed 5 bases, J shed 3 bases, and the junction held 7 bases outside the gene matches. This CDR3 is built from 15 residues. CDR3 in amino acids: CASSEKASGTDTQYF. The CDR3, as DNA: TGCGCCAGCAGTGAGAAGGCTAGCGGGACAGATACGCAGTATTTT.

This sequence joins TRBV9 and TRBJ2-4, with D possibly TRBD2 on 6 matching bases. Germline V gene sequence: CDR1 SGDLS, CDR2 YYNGEE. This CDR3 spans 15 amino acids. V shed 0 bases and J shed 8 bases, with 15 bases lying between them. CDR3 nucleotide sequence: TGTGCCAGCAGCGTAGGAAGCCCCGGGAGAGACATTCAGTACTTC. This sequence encodes CASSVGSPGRDIQYF.

V is TRBV11-2 and J is TRBJ2-4, with 7 bases matching TRBD1. Germline V gene sequence: CDR1 SGHAT, CDR2 FQNNGV. With V trimmed by 1 base and J by 1 base, 4 bases remained unmatched. The CDR3 length is 16 residues. The CDR3 loop reads CASSLVQGSAKNIQYF. DNA for the CDR3: TGTGCCAGCAGCTTAGTACAGGGGAGCGCCAAAAACATTCAGTACTTC.

This chain uses TRBV9 with TRBJ2-1; 13 bases agree with TRBD2. V dropped 3 bases and J dropped 9; count of bases not matched to a gene: 3. CDR1 is SGDLS and CDR2 is YYNGEE in the germline V gene. The CDR3 is 14 amino acids. The CDR3 DNA sequence: TGTGCCAGCAGCGCACTAGCGGGAGGGGGTGAGCAGTTCTTC. Its protein product is CASSALAGGGEQFF.

The rearrangement uses TRBV28 and TRBJ1-1, with D possibly being TRBD1 (6 bases). The CDR3 runs to 15 residues. V lost 5 bases to trimming and J lost 6 bases, with 19 bases between them. Germline V gene data show CDR1 as MDHEN and CDR2 as SYDVKM. This chain's CDR3 is CASSPGHLKFSEAFF. The DNA of the CDR3 is TGTGCCAGCAGTCCGGGACACCTGAAGTTCTCTGAAGCTTTCTTT.

J is TRBJ1-1 and V is TRBV29-1, with TRBD1 as a possible D gene (5 bases). The CDR3 has 11 amino acids. The V end was cut by 4 bases, the J end by 3 bases, with 6 bases between. The germline V gene encodes CDR1 SQVTM and CDR2 ANQGSEA. The CDR3 region is CSVGRDTEAFF. For the CDR3, the DNA is TGCAGCGTTGGCAGGGACACTGAAGCTTTCTTT. The whole variable domain, remainder taken from reference TRBV29-1 and TRBJ1-1, is SAVISQKPSRDICQRGTSLTIQCQVDSQVTMMFWYRQQPGQSLTLIATANQGSEATYESGFVIDKFPISRPNLTFSTLTVSNMSPEDSSIYLCSVGRDTEAFFGQGTRLTVV.

The rearrangement joins TRBV28 to TRBJ2-5, with a tentative D call TRBD2 (6 bases). The CDR3 spans 15 residues. Trimming shortened V by 4 bases and J by 1 base, and 13 bases separated the two germline ends. CDR1 is MDHEN, CDR2 SYDVKM, per germline. In DNA, the CDR3 is TGTGCCAGCAGTTCCGGCGGGATGATCCAAGAGACCCAGTACTTC. Translating it yields CASSSGGMIQETQYF.

The V gene is TRBV6-5, the J gene TRBJ1-2, with a weak D call TRBD1 (6 bases). Germline CDR1 MNHEY, CDR2 SVGAGI. CDR3 length: 13 amino acids. With 10 bases removed from V and 1 base from J, the gap between germline ends came to 13 bases. The DNA for the CDR3 is TGTGCCACCTGGCAGGGGTATAACTATGGCTACACCTTC. It yields the protein CATWQGYNYGYTF.

This chain joins TRBV5-1 and TRBJ1-2; D unclear. This CDR3 region has 13 residues. Germline V CDR1 and CDR2: SGHRS, YFSETQ. Trimming left V 3 bases short and J 4 bases short, with 10 bases between. The CDR3 loop reads CASSYTEFYGYTF. The CDR3 DNA follows: TGCGCCAGCAGCTACACAGAGTTCTATGGCTACACCTTC.

The chain uses TRBV6-5 and TRBJ2-2; 9 bases line up with TRBD1. Trimming took 10 bases from V and 2 from J; bases not matched to a gene: 8. This CDR3 is built from 15 residues. Germline-derived CDR1 and CDR2 are MNHEY and SVGAGI. The CDR3 region has the DNA TGTGCCACCTTCCGGGACAGGGTTAACACCGGGGAGCTGTTTTTT. Translated: CATFRDRVNTGELFF.

The CDR3 DNA is TGTGCCAGCAGACGGATGCTGGGGGACAGCAACACCGGGGAGCTGTTTTTT. Its protein is CASRRMLGDSNTGELFF. V usage is TRBV2 and J usage is TRBJ2-2; 7 bases map to TRBD1. Germline CDR1 is SNHLY and CDR2 is FYNNEI. With V trimmed by 6 bases and J by 2 bases, 12 bases remained unmatched. The CDR3 is 17 residues long.

The chain is built from TRBV5-4 and TRBJ2-2; D perhaps matches TRBD2 (6 bases). Germline V CDR1 and CDR2: SGHNT, YYREEE (reference sequence). Trimming removed 0 bases at V and 0 bases at J, with 6 bases between. This CDR3 contains 15 residues. The CDR3 here is CASSLAGANTGELFF. CDR3 DNA: TGTGCCAGCAGCTTGGCGGGGGCGAACACCGGGGAGCTGTTTTTT. The entire variable domain, with the rest obtained from reference TRBV5-4 and TRBJ2-2, is as follows: ETGVTQSPTHLIKTRGQQVTLRCSSQSGHNTVSWYQQALGQGPQFIFQYYREEENGRGNFPPRFSGLQFPNYSSELNVNALELDDSALYLCASSLAGANTGELFFGEGSRLTVL.

This chain connects TRBV5-6 to TRBJ1-2; D possibly corresponds to TRBD1 (6 bases). The CDR3 totals 12 residues. Germline V gene lookup returns CDR1 SGHDT and CDR2 YYEEEE. Trimming took 0 bases from V and 8 from J, leaving 8 bases between them. The CDR3, as DNA: TGTGCCAGCAGCTTGGGGGGGCTGGGCTACACCTTC. Translation: CASSLGGLGYTF.

This clone came up many times. The V and J genes are TRBV7-9 and TRBJ2-3; no firm D call. Per the germline V gene, CDR1 is SEHNR and CDR2 is FQNEAQ (reference sequence). The CDR3 extends over 12 amino acids. Deletions cut 7 bases from V and 6 bases from J, with 11 bases between. CDR3 amino acids: CASTPFSDTQYF. The CDR3, as DNA: TGTGCCAGCACCCCCTTTTCGGATACGCAGTATTTT. Based on the CDR3 plus reference TRBV7-9 and TRBJ2-3, the full variable domain is DTGVSQNPRHKITKRGQNVTFRCDPISEHNRLYWYRQTLGQGPEFLTYFQNEAQLEKSRLLSDRFSAERPKGSFSTLEIQRTEQGDSAMYLCASTPFSDTQYFGPGTRLTVL.

As regards this clone: Other nucleotide sequences from this sample produce the same CDR3. The rearrangement joins TRBV10-3 to TRBJ2-2; D uncertain. Germline loops: CDR1 ENHRY, CDR2 SYGVKD. The CDR3 is made up of 12 amino acids. V lost 4 bases, J lost 2 bases, and 2 bases lay in between. CDR3 amino acids: CAISANTGELFF. CDR3 nucleotides: TGTGCCATCAGTGCTAACACCGGGGAGCTGTTTTTT.